This section outlines one T cell receptor (beta chain) sequence together with its context. Its antigen specificity is not known. Base qualities were left out, and no much larger clone turns up one base away. This specimen comes from a study of cytomegalovirus exposure and HLA in healthy donors (dated by TCRdb to the late 2010s). Context from the whole study: According to an earlier analysis of 587 of the donors, 150 million to 200 million T cells yielded some 120 million unique TCR beta sequences and 276 Gb of sequence data. Approximately 330 gigabases of sequencing data and around 85 million unique TCR sequences made up an early release that covered some 640 HLA-typed donors. Of the 300 to 500 genotyped donors, 70% to 90% were placed in the genetic ancestry cluster associated with self-reported Caucasian donors. The study aimed to test whether cataloging public T cell receptors could reveal signatures of past pathogen exposure. The study used immunosequencing to profile the T cell repertoires of under 700 subjects and linked those repertoires to cytomegalovirus serostatus. A separate validation cohort of approximately 130 different subjects was used in addition to the 666-subject first cohort. To predict cytomegalovirus infection status, the study brought together high-throughput TCR immunosequencing, statistical association of individual TCRs with disease status, and machine learning. A later analysis re-analyzed previously published TCR beta repertoires from several hundred donors and added high-resolution HLA genotyping to study TCR occurrence patterns. In the later analysis, no new phenotypic data were used to find candidate immune exposures; instead, reliance was placed on TCR beta sequences and their occurrence across donors. To decide whether each TCR beta V gene segment behaved as functional or pseudogenic, an earlier analysis of fewer than 750 of the donors relied on high-throughput TCR beta sequencing. Donor age, sex, ethnicity and CMV serostatus were compiled together with the repertoire data. A later genetic analysis took genome-wide SNP genotypes for about 65% of the 666 donors and used that subset as a discovery cohort. All discovery cohort repertoires had been generated using a single sequencing platform. Both class I and class II loci were covered by HLA typing, at four-digit resolution. The number of typed donors differed by locus: about 620-640 for A, B, C, DRB1 and DQB1; 522 for DQA1; 606 for DPA1; and roughly 490 for DPB1. A few DR-DQ haplotypes were treated as single units for association and clustering because of strong linkage in the cohort. Among about 360 genotyped donors of the cohort, an average of 235,054 unique TCR beta nucleotide sequences were sequenced per donor, about a sixth of them non-productive.

In total, fewer than 750 healthy bone marrow donors made up the cohort. Cohort members were all nominally healthy when sampled, although unrecorded immune exposures were likely present. The donor tested CMV seronegative, placing the donor among the 352 seronegative members of the cohort. A peripheral blood sample was collected from each donor, and TCR beta sequencing was performed on peripheral blood mononuclear cells. Genomic DNA was extracted from the blood cell samples with the Qiagen DNeasy Blood Extraction Kit. The library was obtained by the immunoSEQ multiplex PCR assay. The multiplex PCR relied on a mix of 60 forward primers for TCR Vbeta segments and 13 reverse primers for TCR Jbeta segments. The CDR3 region of rearranged TCR beta genes was amplified from genomic DNA by a multiplex PCR assay. The Illumina HiSeq System was used to sequence the amplified TCR beta libraries as 87-base-pair reads. The original methods were these. A later analysis counted approximately 76 million unique TCR beta chains across the 650 to 700 repertoires, and roughly 11 million of these chains were shared by at least two donors. Raw reads were error-corrected and collapsed into unique sequences with a nearest-neighbor algorithm that merged closely related sequences to remove PCR and sequencing errors. To assign V, D and J gene segments, CDR3 sequences were aligned to IMGT reference sequences. For a sequence to be retained, at least a six-nucleotide match to both a V gene segment and a J gene segment was required. Rearrangements were classified as productive when the CDR3 lacked stop codons and remained in frame with V and J, and all other rearrangements were classified as non-productive. Following IMGT convention, CDR3 was defined as the stretch from the second conserved V-encoded cysteine to the conserved J-encoded phenylalanine. The earlier analysis of some 600 of the donors excluded sequences that lacked an unambiguous match to a single V gene segment. In an earlier analysis of 450 to 750 of the donors, a V segment was called functional when productive rearrangements were above 56.7%, and segregating when the standard deviation between donors exceeded 5%. A statistical classification framework was built to diagnose cytomegalovirus status from the catalog of TCR beta chain sequences. In a later analysis, V and J genes were assigned by comparing TCR nucleotide sequences against IMGT/GENE-DB human TR gene sequences. A later analysis assigned CDR3 sequences and most-parsimonious VDJ recombination scenarios with the TCRdist pipeline. A later analysis defined each TCR beta chain by its CDR3 amino acid sequence plus V-gene family, and excluded reads lacking a unique V-gene family. As a way to deal with suspected cross-contamination and a sequencing artifact, a later analysis dropped approximately 590 nucleotide sequences that were highly shared and had low generation probability. In a later analysis, a clonal expansion index was calculated for each public chain from normalized within-repertoire ranks of inferred template counts. Generation probabilities in a later analysis came from a VDJ recombination model fitted to out-of-frame rearrangements, and those results were checked against IGoR. A later analysis scored TCR-TCR, TCR-HLA and TCR-CMV co-occurrence with hypergeometric tests, applying a repertoire-size bias correction to TCR pairs. False discovery rates were estimated in a later analysis by permuting HLA or CMV assignments 20 times. In a later analysis, co-occurring TCRs were grouped using DBSCAN, with TCRdist sequence similarity added in when clustering inside HLA-allele-positive subsets. Repertoires with fewer than 30,000 or more than 120,000 public chains, plus five repertoires with anomalous nucleotide sharing, were excluded from co-occurrence clustering. TCRdb took this table from immuneACCESS and kept in-frame rearrangements with V and J called. Such tables lack part of the clones; where checked against another copy, unresolved V genes explain under half of the gap, and the rest is unexplained. That table gives V, J and clone size, and the DNA gave D and trimming. This sample holds tens of thousands of clones; about 72% were observed only once. The ten most abundant clones make up 5% to 7.5% of the sample.

General study outcomes and caveats: Most TCR sequences were seen in very few donors, while some public TCRs were found in many individuals. HLA typing was unavailable for some donors at each locus, so association tests used only the typed subset. Compared with the approximately 600-donor mean, donors in an Asian-associated ancestry cluster had fewer N-insertions in productive TCRs, according to a later genetic analysis. In an earlier analysis of some 550 of the donors, most TCR beta V segments were observed in productive rearrangements about 87% or about 30% of the time, broadly matching IMGT annotations. A later analysis reported that several top co-occurrence clusters appeared linked to parvovirus B19, influenza, CMV and Epstein-Barr virus. The classifier was reported to diagnose cytomegalovirus status with high specificity and sensitivity in both the original and validation cohorts. In vitro tests confirmed that a few of the cytomegalovirus-associated TCR beta chains recognize cytomegalovirus antigens. When HLA alleles, especially DR and DQ, strongly co-occurred, TCR associations were difficult to assign to individual alleles. In a later analysis, TCR association rates were found to vary across HLA loci, with the most associated TCRs seen for DRB1 alleles and the fewest for HLA-C alleles. Seventeen rarely observed V segments, including chromosome 9 orphons, were excluded from the earlier analysis of some 590 of the donors because counts were too low. According to a later analysis, most CMV-associated TCR beta chains appeared to be HLA-restricted, and the HLA associations seemed to be driven largely by CMV exposure. A group of highly shared sequence variants was considered likely to be a technical artifact of the sequencing pipeline. In a later analysis, HLA-associated TCR beta chains were found to be more clonally expanded and to have lower generation probabilities than equally common non-associated chains. In this cohort, only TCR beta chains were sequenced, and detectable features were limited by the absence of alpha or paired-chain data. It was suggested by the authors that the approach could potentially be generalized to other disease states and immunological phenotypes. The only immune exposure information available for the cohort was CMV serostatus. Linkage disequilibrium might explain the correlated functional status among segregating V segments, but an unknown experimental factor could not be excluded. V-gene and J-gene trimming of TCR beta chains was associated with a missense DCLRE1C variant in a later genetic analysis, and the association was replicated in an independent cohort. Sequencing depth was assumed to be roughly uniform across donors in the presence/absence analyses, though that assumption may not hold. A further reported finding was that TCR beta sequences accurately predicted the HLA-A and HLA-B alleles for most subjects in the first cohort. In a later analysis, about 16,000 TCR beta sequences were associated with specific HLA alleles at a false discovery rate of 0.05. A total of fewer than 200 TCR beta chains were listed by the study as associated with cytomegalovirus.

The sample consisted of PBMCs. This clonotype was obtained from a man aged 25 to 40 in good health and CMV-seronegative.

The sequence in DNA is TGTGCCACCAGCAGGTACGGGAACTCCTACGAGCAGTACTTC. It translates to CATSRYGNSYEQYF. The sequence joins TRBV15 to TRBJ2-7; TRBD2 could be the D gene, as 5 bases match. At the junction V is shortened by 3 bases and J by 0 bases, with 9 bases in between. Sequences LNHNV (CDR1) and YYDKDF (CDR2) are obtained from the germline V gene (reference sequence). The CDR3 holds 14 amino acids from the cysteine to the phenylalanine. The only DNA kept is the CDR3, 42 bases in frame from the first base.